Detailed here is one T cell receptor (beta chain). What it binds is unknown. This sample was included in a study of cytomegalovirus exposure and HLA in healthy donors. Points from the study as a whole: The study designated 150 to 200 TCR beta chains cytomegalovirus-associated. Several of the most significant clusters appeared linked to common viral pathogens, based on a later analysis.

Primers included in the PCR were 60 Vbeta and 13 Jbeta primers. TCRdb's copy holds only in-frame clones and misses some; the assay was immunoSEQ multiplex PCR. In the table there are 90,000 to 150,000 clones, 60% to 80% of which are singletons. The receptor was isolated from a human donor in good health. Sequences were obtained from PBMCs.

In nucleotides, the CDR3 is TGCGCCAGCAGCTTGGCGGGGGACACTGAAGCTTTCTTT. The encoded protein is CASSLAGDTEAFF. The rearrangement uses TRBV5-1 and TRBJ1-1; a possible D gene is TRBD1 (5 bases). The V and J ends lost 0 bases and 3 bases respectively, with 6 bases between them. CDR1 is SGHRS, CDR2 YFSETQ, per germline. CDR3 length equals 13 residues.